This T cell receptor beta chain was identified during a study of blood T cells in healthy people across ages (dated by TCRdb to between 2014 and 2016). At the level of the whole study: Template switching captured roughly one uniquely barcoded TCR beta cDNA molecule per two T cells in model experiments. Using deep sequencing normalized with unique cDNA molecular identifiers, the study measured how TCR beta repertoire diversity changes with age. Two additional independent replicas of 1 million unique cDNA reads from the same blood draw were analyzed for two donors (one aged 18 to 30 and one aged 80 or older). Donors were grouped into four age groups: young (average approximately 15 years), middle-aged (about 40), aged (around 62) and long-lived (approximately 75). Donors of different ages were randomly distributed across sequencing lanes to avoid experimental bias.

Donors were about 36 systemically healthy Caucasian individuals from Russia aged 6 to 90 years. Each donor gave 9.5 to 10 milliliters of peripheral blood, drawn into EDTA-treated Vacutainer tubes. Ficoll-Paque density-gradient centrifugation was used to isolate PBMCs, with at least 6.5 million per sample. Total RNA, at least 5 micrograms per sample, was extracted from PBMCs with Trizol reagent. For every donor, flow cytometry on a PBMC aliquot measured the percentage of naive CD45RAhigh/CD27high T cells. Library generation was performed with 5' RACE. Instrument on record: Illumina HiSeq 2500. A second PCR of 7 to 11 cycles was performed with a sample-barcoded 5' primer and a J-beta primer mix. A unique molecular identifier was introduced onto each TCR beta cDNA molecule by a template-switch 5' adaptor carrying 12 random nucleotides. At least 3 million CDR3-containing paired-end reads were obtained from each sample. First-strand cDNA was synthesized from all RNA with the Mint cDNA synthesis kit, primed by a TRBC-specific oligonucleotide. Following uracil-DNA glycosylase treatment, a first 18-cycle PCR with universal primers M1SS and BC2_uni_R was performed on all cDNA. Concerning the study's data processing: For normalization, 1 million high-quality reads were randomly selected from each sample, with every read carrying a distinct molecular identifier. Reads with shared molecular identifiers were discarded instead of being binned into consensus sequences. MiTCR, set to a Q25 quality threshold and the strictest error-elimination algorithm, was used for CDR3 identification, clonotype clustering and error correction. A nonparametric unseen species model with Euler transformation was used to estimate lower-bound total TCR beta diversity. Clones were called with MiXCR by TCRdb after fastp trimmed the public reads at Q25, and only in-frame beta chains were retained. Identical CDR3 proteins give one entry, which carries the most common genes and DNA. The V and J calls and clone size come from TCRdb's table, not from the authors' own analysis. The sample yields more than 650,000 distinct CDR3 sequences; 20% to 25% were counted once. Of the sample, roughly a fifth is held by the ten largest clones.

Overall study outcomes, separate from this receptor: As age increased, observed TCR beta diversity per million T cells dropped in a roughly linear way, and a significant reduction was already evident by age about 40. There was a strong correlation between observed TCR beta diversity and the percentage of naive T cells measured by flow cytometry. Estimates of total diversity based on one million sequenced T cells were considered lower bounds and underestimates. Compared with the aged group, the long-lived group had more naive CD4+ T cells, fewer expanded clones and increased TCR diversity, a pattern suggesting age selection. The CMV infection status of donors was not known, potentially confounding age-related changes in expanded clonotypes. Bulk unsorted PBMC profiling prevented conclusive comparison of naive and antigen-experienced compartments.

A note on this clonotype: It lacks a known antigen. Within one base of it there is no much larger clone, and no base qualities were kept.

Measured from the cysteine to the phenylalanine, the CDR3 is 18 residues long. Left in the record is the CDR3 DNA by itself, 54 bases read in frame from the first base. Relative to germline, V is missing 7 bases and J is missing 5 bases, with 19 bases of the junction outside any gene match. From the germline V gene, CDR1 is MNHNS and CDR2 is SASEGT. The receptor was isolated from a man aged 70-80 years in good health. Sample: blood. The sequence joins TRBV6-1 to TRBJ2-5; a stretch of 10 junction bases matches TRBD2. The DNA is as follows: TGTGCCAGCACCAGAGCTAATTCAGCGGGAGGGCCGGGGGAGACCCAGTACTTC. It translates as CASTRANSAGGPGETQYF.